The 14 T cell receptor beta chains listed next were all sequenced from one sample in a study of vaccination and CD4 T cells after COVID-19. Each CDR3 protein gets one entry after TCRdb re-called the PCR reads with MiXCR. The sample includes roughly 14,000 distinct CDR3 sequences, 69% of them seen just once. Source: CD4+ T cells from blood, taken after SARS-CoV-2 vaccination. Receptors were obtained from a human donor who had recovered from COVID-19.

The chain recombines TRBV7-3 with TRBJ2-1; D gene ambiguous. CDR3 length: 14 amino acids. V lost 5 bases and J lost 1, with 9 bases in between. In germline, CDR1 is SGHTA, CDR2 FQGTGA. DNA for the CDR3: TGTGCCAGCAGCCCCCTGGGGTCCTACAATGAGCAGTTCTTC. Translating gives CASSPLGSYNEQFF.

The chain combines TRBV6-9 with TRBJ1-2; 7 bases match TRBD1. Unmatched junction bases numbered 19, after V lost 6 bases and J lost 6 bases. From germline, CDR1 is MNHGY and CDR2 SVAAGI. The CDR3 runs 17 residues. CDR3 nucleotides: TGTGCCAGCAGCCTGCCCGAGACCTTTGACAGGGTCGATGGCTACACCTTC. Protein product: CASSLPETFDRVDGYTF.

Of note for this clonotype: Germline and junction disagree at one end, which may indicate a read error. The chain has TRBV28 and TRBJ1-6, with a tentative D call TRBD1 (5 bases). The CDR3 has 14 residues. The V gene's germline CDR1 is MDHEN and CDR2 SYDVKM. In DNA form, the CDR3 reads TGTGCCAGTAGTTCCGGGGGCTATAATTCACCCCTCCACTTT. Protein sequence: CASSSGGYNSPLHF.

The chain recombines TRBV20-1 with TRBJ2-7; TRBD2 matches 7 bases. The CDR3 runs 12 residues. The germline CDR1 and CDR2 sequences are DFQATT and SNEGSKA (reference sequence). V was pared by 3 bases and J by 4 bases, with 3 bases of the junction left unmatched. Here the CDR3 reads CSASGREYEQYF. Here the CDR3 DNA reads TGCAGTGCTAGCGGGCGGGAGTACGAGCAGTACTTC.

This clonotype was seen only once. The chain is built from TRBV5-1 and TRBJ2-7; D could derive from TRBD1 or TRBD2 (5 bases each). Germline V gives CDR1 SGHRS, CDR2 YFSETQ. The germline V and J ends were trimmed by 7 bases and 2 bases, with 19 bases remaining between them. There are 15 residues in the CDR3. CDR3 nucleotide sequence: TGCGCCAGCGGCACCCTGTCAAGAGGGGCCTACGAGCAGTACTTC. The encoded protein is CASGTLSRGAYEQYF.

The chain links TRBV7-8 to TRBJ2-3, with 7 bases identical to TRBD2. The junction had 4 bases not matched to a gene; V was cut back by 2 bases and J by 2 bases. The CDR3 is 15 amino acids. Germline loops: CDR1 SGHVS, CDR2 FQNEAQ. CDR3 residues: CASSLRSGNTDTQYF. The CDR3 nucleotides read TGTGCCAGCAGCTTACGAAGCGGGAACACAGATACGCAGTATTTT.

The V call is TRBV6-5, the J call TRBJ2-2; the D is unclear. V lost 8 bases to trimming and J lost 7 bases, with 11 bases between them. CDR3 size: 12 residues. Germline V gives CDR1 MNHEY, CDR2 SVGAGI. The CDR3 protein is CASGWAGGELFF. The CDR3 DNA sequence: TGTGCCAGCGGTTGGGCAGGCGGGGAGCTGTTTTTT.

The J gene is TRBJ2-7, the V gene TRBV28, with 7 bases lining up with TRBD2. From germline, CDR1 is MDHEN and CDR2 SYDVKM. The V segment lost 6 bases and the J segment 1 base; nucleotides outside the gene matches: 6. The length of the CDR3 is 14 residues. In DNA, the CDR3 is TGTGCCAGCAGCCTGGGAGGGTGGTCCTACGAGCAGTACTTC. It yields the protein CASSLGGWSYEQYF.

This clonotype turned up a few times. This chain uses TRBV20-1 with TRBJ1-2; possibly TRBD1 for D (5 bases). The V and J ends lost 6 bases and 0 bases respectively, with 23 bases between them. The CDR3 runs to 17 residues. Germline lookup yields CDR1 DFQATT and CDR2 SNEGSKA (reference sequence). The CDR3 nucleotides are TGCAGTGCCCGCCCCCCCCCAGGGAGCTCAGCTAACTATGGCTACACCTTC. This gives the protein CSARPPPGSSANYGYTF.

The chain couples TRBV20-1 to TRBJ2-2; 8 bases are a match to TRBD2. CDR1 DFQATT and CDR2 SNEGSKA come from the germline V gene (reference sequence). The J segment lost 6 bases and the V segment lost 5 bases, leaving 14 bases of the junction unmatched. CDR3 length: 16 residues. The CDR3 is CSAGGPSGSGAGELFF. Written as DNA, the CDR3 is TGCAGTGCTGGAGGTCCCAGCGGGAGTGGGGCCGGGGAGCTGTTTTTT.

V usage is TRBV20-1 and J usage is TRBJ1-5; 8 nucleotides align to TRBD1. V was pared by 4 bases and J by 2 bases, with 7 bases of the junction left unmatched. This CDR3 contains 15 residues. Germline assignment: CDR1 DFQATT and CDR2 SNEGSKA (reference sequence). Written as DNA, the CDR3 is TGCAGTGCTACCACAGGGGGATGGGGCAATCAGCCCCAGCATTTT. Translated, it gives CSATTGGWGNQPQHF.

The chain is built from TRBV4-1 and TRBJ2-1, with 10 bases that match TRBD1. The CDR3 runs 16 residues. CDR1 MGHRA and CDR2 YSYEKL come from the germline V gene. The trim removed 4 bases at V and 5 bases at J, leaving 8 bases unmatched. The CDR3 sequence is CASSLRTGGTHNEQFF. In DNA form, the CDR3 reads TGCGCCAGCAGCCTCCGGACAGGGGGTACTCACAATGAGCAGTTCTTC.

This chain links TRBV7-8 with TRBJ2-3; D is ambiguous. The CDR3 consists of 14 residues. Trimming took off 7 bases at V and 4 bases at J, with 15 bases between the two ends. Germline-derived CDR1 and CDR2 are SGHVS and FQNEAQ. DNA of the CDR3: TGTGCCAGCAACTCTGGTCGTAGGGCAGATACGCAGTATTTT. Translating gives CASNSGRRADTQYF.

The rearrangement links TRBV20-1 to TRBJ1-2, with D tentatively TRBD1 (6 bases). Germline V gives CDR1 DFQATT, CDR2 SNEGSKA (reference sequence). The CDR3 runs 13 residues. V gave up 6 bases and J gave up 3 bases, with 14 bases separating them. CDR3 bases: TGCAGTGCCACCGAGGGGGAGTACTATGGCTACACCTTC. This encodes CSATEGEYYGYTF.